The sequence of this TCR beta chain was determined in a study of cytomegalovirus exposure and HLA in healthy donors. TCRdb keeps only in-frame clones here, not all; method: immunoSEQ multiplex PCR. The profile shows more than 300,000 clones, roughly 90% of them singletons. While the first cohort had 500 to 700 subjects, the donors belonged to the separate validation cohort of 100 to 150 subjects. Trimming took off 4 bases at V and 1 base at J, with 14 bases between the two ends. The CDR3 extends over 16 amino acids. Germline V gene sequence: CDR1 MNHEY, CDR2 SMNVEV (reference sequence). The receptor was derived from a woman aged 18-29 years in good health and CMV-seronegative. Sequencing used PBMCs. The chain links TRBV27 to TRBJ1-5, with D maybe TRBD1 (6 bases). The chain's CDR3 is CASSSLYRESNQPQHF. DNA of the CDR3: TGTGCCAGCAGTTCTCTATACAGGGAGAGCAATCAGCCCCAGCATTTT.